Listed here are 30 T cell receptor beta chains from one sample, sequenced in a study of blood T cell repertoires in COVID-19. The table came from immunoSEQ multiplex PCR; TCRdb's copy has only in-frame clones and leaves some out. The repertoire includes more than 300,000 clones, 90% of them detected once, and 3.5% to 5% sits in the top ten. Sequencing used PBMCs or T cells enriched from blood (not recorded which). The receptors here all came from a woman in her twenties or thirties who had been exposed to COVID-19.

The chain links TRBV3-1 (or the pseudogene TRBV3-2) to TRBJ1-2; maybe TRBD1 (5 bases). Trimming left V 6 bases short and J 8 bases short, with 19 bases between. The CDR3 length is 14 residues. Germline V gene lookup returns CDR1 LGHDT and CDR2 YNNKEL (reference sequence). DNA of the CDR3: TGTGCCAGCAGTCCCTCCACAGGCTTAGGGGGCTACACCTTC. Translated: CASSPSTGLGGYTF.

This clone appeared once. The chain is built from TRBV7-3 and TRBJ1-1; no clear D gene. Trimming shortened V by 0 bases and J by 4 bases, and 9 bases separated the two germline ends. Germline CDR1 is SGHTA and CDR2 is FQGTGA. This CDR3 contains 14 residues. CDR3 region: CASSLTGSTTEAFF. CDR3 in DNA: TGTGCCAGCAGCTTAACGGGCAGTACCACTGAAGCTTTCTTT.

The V call is TRBV7-8, the J call TRBJ1-2, with D hard to call. CDR3 size: 15 residues. With 8 bases removed from V and 5 bases from J, the gap between germline ends came to 21 bases. Germline CDR1 reads SGHVS; CDR2 reads FQNEAQ. The CDR3 is CASVPRGQRLYGYTF. As DNA, the CDR3 is TGTGCCAGCGTCCCCCGAGGCCAGCGCCTATATGGCTACACCTTC.

The chain has TRBV18 and TRBJ2-5; D gene ambiguous. The length of the CDR3 is 13 residues. V was cut by 0 bases and J by 1 base, with 3 bases left in between. Germline V gives CDR1 KGHSH, CDR2 LQKENI. The CDR3 nucleotides are TGTGCCAGCTCACCACCCTTCCAAGAGACCCAGTACTTC. It specifies CASSPPFQETQYF.

CDR3 protein: CASSQLDRDTEAFF. DNA of the CDR3: TGCGCCAGCAGCCAATTAGACAGGGACACTGAAGCTTTCTTT. This chain joins TRBV4-1 and TRBJ1-1; 7 nucleotides agree with TRBD1. After removal of 2 bases from V and 3 bases from J, the junction contained 3 bases not matched to a gene. This CDR3 is 14 amino acids long. The germline V gene has CDR1 MGHRA and CDR2 YSYEKL.

J is TRBJ2-3 and V is TRBV9, with 8 bases fitting TRBD1. Germline V gene data show CDR1 as SGDLS and CDR2 as YYNGEE. J gave up 3 bases and V 2 bases, and 5 bases lay outside the gene matches. CDR3 length equals 15 residues. The chain's CDR3 is CASSVRQGNTDTQYF. The CDR3 DNA reads TGTGCCAGCAGCGTTAGACAGGGGAATACAGATACGCAGTATTTT.

The chain employs TRBV3-1 (or the pseudogene TRBV3-2) and TRBJ1-6, with a weak D call TRBD1 (5 bases). Germline CDR1 reads LGHDT; CDR2 reads YNNKEL (reference sequence). V lost 3 bases and J 5 bases, leaving 14 bases between the germline ends. The CDR3 is made up of 16 amino acids. CDR3 residues: CASSHRVRGDNSPLHF. The CDR3 DNA follows: TGTGCCAGCAGCCACAGGGTGCGGGGGGATAATTCACCCCTCCACTTT.

This chain uses TRBV12-5 with TRBJ2-1; the D gene is possibly TRBD1 (6 bases). CDR1 is LGHNT and CDR2 is FRNRAP in the germline V gene. V lost 0 bases, J lost 3 bases, and 21 bases lay in between. CDR3 length: 19 amino acids. CDR3 sequence: CASGLVRPQTGAHYNEQFF. The CDR3 DNA reads TGTGCTAGTGGTTTGGTACGTCCGCAGACAGGAGCACACTACAATGAGCAGTTCTTC. The entire variable domain, with the rest obtained from reference TRBV12-5 and TRBJ2-1, is as follows: DARVTQTPRHKVTEMGQEVTMRCQPILGHNTVFWYRQTMMQGLELLAYFRNRAPLDDSGMPKDRFSAEMPDATLATLKIQPSEPRDSAVYFCASGLVRPQTGAHYNEQFFGPGTRLTVL.

This clone was seen just once. The J gene is TRBJ1-2, the V gene TRBV6-5; 8 nucleotides align to TRBD1. The CDR3 covers 14 residues. Trimming cost V 10 bases and J 4 bases; bases outside gene matches: 11. In germline, CDR1 is MNHEY, CDR2 SVGAGI. The CDR3 is CATRTGGIGYGYTF. As DNA, the CDR3 is TGTGCCACTAGAACAGGGGGGATAGGCTATGGCTACACCTTC.

V and J are TRBV5-4 and TRBJ1-1; the D gene is possibly TRBD1 (5 bases). The ends were cut back, 0 bases at V and 0 bases at J, with 9 bases in the middle. Germline V gene sequence: CDR1 SGHNT, CDR2 YYREEE (reference sequence). There are 15 residues in the CDR3. The DNA of the CDR3 is TGTGCCAGCAGCTTGGGGGGCCTCATGAACACTGAAGCTTTCTTT. This encodes CASSLGGLMNTEAFF.

The V and J genes are TRBV7-9 and TRBJ2-3; 9 bases are a match to TRBD2. The CDR3 has 16 amino acids. The trim removed 1 base at V and 5 bases at J, leaving 7 bases unmatched. Germline V gives CDR1 SEHNR, CDR2 FQNEAQ (reference sequence). The CDR3 sequence is CASSLGLAGRGDTQYF. CDR3 nucleotides: TGTGCCAGCAGCTTAGGTCTAGCGGGGCGTGGAGATACGCAGTATTTT.

This chain uses TRBV10-1 with TRBJ1-1; a possible D gene is TRBD1 (5 bases). This CDR3 contains 14 residues. V was shortened by 5 bases and J by 6 bases, with 16 bases between the two germline ends. Germline V CDR1 and CDR2: WNHNN, SYGVQD (reference sequence). The CDR3 is CASSLRKAGAEAFF. CDR3 DNA sequence: TGCGCCAGCAGTCTCCGCAAGGCGGGGGCTGAAGCTTTCTTT.

This chain links TRBV5-1 with TRBJ2-7, with 7 bases fitting TRBD1. Trimming removed 4 bases from V and 2 bases from J; junction bases left unmatched: 6. This CDR3 spans 14 amino acids. The germline V gene encodes CDR1 SGHRS and CDR2 YFSETQ. Here the CDR3 DNA reads TGCGCCAGCAGCCCTCTTAGGGGGCCCTACGAGCAGTACTTC. It encodes CASSPLRGPYEQYF.

CDR3 residues: CASSDSFSGGNTIYF. The CDR3 DNA reads TGCGCCAGCAGTGACAGTTTCTCTGGTGGAAACACCATATATTTT. This rearrangement joins TRBV10-2 to TRBJ1-3; no firm D call. Looked up from germline, CDR1 is WSHSY and CDR2 is SAAADI. V was pared by 3 bases and J by 3 bases, with 12 bases between. The CDR3 sequence is 15 residues long.

The chain has TRBV12-3 or TRBV12-4 and TRBJ2-1; D unresolved. V was shortened by 1 base and J by 9 bases, with 10 bases between the two germline ends. This CDR3 has 13 residues. The CDR3 sequence is CASSLGALGEQFF. CDR3 bases: TGTGCCAGCAGTTTAGGGGCCCTGGGTGAGCAGTTCTTC.

This clone was found once. J is TRBJ2-5 and V is TRBV5-4; TRBD1 is a possible D gene (5 bases). The CDR3 has 15 amino acids. V was pared by 3 bases and J by 1 base, with 13 bases between. Germline V gene data show CDR1 as SGHNT and CDR2 as YYREEE (reference sequence). Written as DNA, the CDR3 is TGTGCCAGCAGCTCTGACCCGGACACCCAAGAGACCCAGTACTTC. Its protein product is CASSSDPDTQETQYF.

The chain carries TRBV9 and TRBJ1-1, with D perhaps TRBD1 (5 bases). V lost 4 bases, J lost 5 bases, and 15 bases lay in between. Germline V gives CDR1 SGDLS, CDR2 YYNGEE. This CDR3 comprises 14 residues. DNA of the CDR3: TGTGCCAGCAGCCCCCGGGGGGAGGGGACTGAAGCTTTCTTT. This encodes CASSPRGEGTEAFF. The variable domain in full, completed from reference TRBV9 and TRBJ1-1, reads DSGVTQTPKHLITATGQRVTLRCSPRSGDLSVYWYQQSLDQGLQFLIQYYNGEERAKGNILERFSAQQFPDLHSELNLSSLELGDSALYFCASSPRGEGTEAFFGQGTRLTVV.

The chain employs TRBV4-3 and TRBJ1-5; D possibly corresponds to TRBD1 (5 bases). The germline V gene encodes CDR1 LGHNA and CDR2 YSLEER. The length of the CDR3 is 15 residues. Deletions cut 4 bases from V and 7 bases from J, with 17 bases between. The CDR3 DNA reads TGCGCCAGCAGCCCCGGTTGGCAGGGAGGCCAGCCCCAGCATTTT. Translation: CASSPGWQGGQPQHF.

The chain has TRBV24-1 and TRBJ1-4; TRBD1 aligns across 7 bases. The CDR3 runs to 15 residues. V shed 4 bases and J 7 bases; nucleotides not matched to a gene: 8. Per the germline V gene, CDR1 is KGHDR and CDR2 is SFDVKD. This CDR3 reads CATSDPRDSGEKLFF. CDR3 nucleotides: TGTGCCACCAGTGACCCTCGGGACAGCGGTGAAAAACTGTTTTTT.

The V and J genes are TRBV5-6 and TRBJ1-6, with a tentative D call TRBD1 (5 bases). Germline V CDR1 and CDR2: SGHDT, YYEEEE. The V end was cut by 0 bases, the J end by 14 bases, with 9 bases between. This CDR3 region has 12 residues. For the CDR3, the DNA is TGTGCCAGCAGCTTGGGTGACAGAACCCTCCACTTT. Translation: CASSLGDRTLHF. Based on the CDR3 plus reference TRBV5-6 and TRBJ1-6, the full variable domain is DAGVTQSPTHLIKTRGQQVTLRCSPKSGHDTVSWYQQALGQGPQFIFQYYEEEERQRGNFPDRFSGHQFPNYSSELNVNALLLGDSALYLCASSLGDRTLHFGNGTRLTVT.

The chain combines TRBV5-1 with TRBJ1-1; D is possibly TRBD1 (5 bases). V gave up 2 bases and J gave up 1 base, with 9 bases separating them. The CDR3 consists of 14 residues. The V gene's germline CDR1 is SGHRS and CDR2 YFSETQ. This CDR3 reads CASSLGDWNTEAFF. In nucleotides, the CDR3 is TGCGCCAGCAGCTTAGGGGACTGGAACACTGAAGCTTTCTTT. The complete variable domain, with remaining parts taken from reference TRBV5-1 and TRBJ1-1, reads KAGVTQTPRYLIKTRGQQVTLSCSPISGHRSVSWYQQTPGQGLQFLFEYFSETQRNKGNFPGRFSGRQFSNSRSEMNVSTLELGDSALYLCASSLGDWNTEAFFGQGTRLTVV.

The V call is TRBV6-5, the J call TRBJ2-2, with TRBD1 as a possible D gene (6 bases). The CDR3 has 15 residues. The germline CDR1 and CDR2 sequences are MNHEY and SVGAGI. V was cut by 7 bases and J by 0 bases, with 12 bases left in between. Here the CDR3 reads CASIQGYANTGELFF. The CDR3 DNA reads TGTGCCAGCATACAGGGTTACGCGAACACCGGGGAGCTGTTTTTT.

The sample holds a few counts of this clone. V and J are TRBV18 and TRBJ1-2; D is unclear. Germline V gene data show CDR1 as KGHSH and CDR2 as LQKENI. The CDR3 loop spans 16 amino acids. Trimming removed 2 bases at V and 8 bases at J, with 21 bases between. The CDR3 DNA reads as TGTGCCAGCTCACCATCTCCTCCAGCCGGTCGCGGCGGCTACACCTTC. Amino acids: CASSPSPPAGRGGYTF.

This clone was seen only a few times. This chain uses TRBV4-1 with TRBJ1-1; D is ambiguous. Between the trimmed V and J ends, which lost 0 bases and 0 bases, there was a span of 17 bases. This CDR3 has 18 residues. Germline-derived CDR1 and CDR2 are MGHRA and YSYEKL. The CDR3 DNA follows: TGCGCCAGCAGCCAAGATATTTTGCCCGACTTTATGAACACTGAAGCTTTCTTT. Translation gives CASSQDILPDFMNTEAFF.

J is TRBJ2-1 and V is TRBV3-1 (or the pseudogene TRBV3-2); TRBD2 aligns across 9 bases. This CDR3 has 15 amino acids. Germline V gene sequence: CDR1 LGHDT, CDR2 YNNKEL (reference sequence). The junction had 5 bases not matched to a gene; V was cut back by 4 bases and J by 4 bases. The CDR3 spells CASSPPSGEYNEQFF. The CDR3 nucleotides are TGTGCCAGCAGCCCACCTAGCGGGGAGTACAATGAGCAGTTCTTC.

V usage is TRBV6-2 or TRBV6-3 and J usage is TRBJ1-1, with 7 bases fitting TRBD1. The CDR3 loop spans 17 amino acids. Germline V CDR1 and CDR2: MNHEY, SVGEGT. The J segment lost 5 bases and the V segment lost 3 bases, leaving 15 bases of the junction unmatched. The CDR3 spells CASSYSVTRQGWTEAFF. The CDR3 nucleotides read TGTGCCAGCAGTTATTCCGTAACGCGACAGGGATGGACTGAAGCTTTCTTT.

This chain connects TRBV19 to TRBJ2-7; D perhaps matches TRBD1 (5 bases). The length of the CDR3 is 9 residues. Germline V gives CDR1 LNHDA, CDR2 SQIVND (reference sequence). V was clipped by 9 bases and J by 7 bases, with 7 bases between them. The CDR3 protein is CARHREQYF. The CDR3 DNA sequence: TGTGCCAGGCACAGGGAGCAGTACTTC.

This clone was observed once. At the DNA level, this CDR3 is encoded by other sequences in the same sample as well. The rearrangement links TRBV5-1 to TRBJ1-1; the match to TRBD1 covers 9 bases. The CDR3 has 15 residues. Germline lookup yields CDR1 SGHRS and CDR2 YFSETQ. After removal of 4 bases from V and 1 base from J, the junction contained 5 bases not matched to a gene. The CDR3 nucleotides are TGCGCCAGCAGCCCGGGACAGGGAAGGAACACTGAAGCTTTCTTT. Amino acids: CASSPGQGRNTEAFF.

The chain links TRBV19 to TRBJ1-5, with 8 nucleotides matching TRBD1. CDR3 length: 14 amino acids. Trimming at V came to 6 bases and at J to 5 bases, leaving 6 bases not matched to a gene. Germline V gene data show CDR1 as LNHDA and CDR2 as SQIVND (reference sequence). In DNA, the CDR3 is TGTGCCAGTAGCCGGGACAGGATCCATCAGCCCCAGCATTTT. It specifies CASSRDRIHQPQHF.

The genes are TRBV5-4 and TRBJ2-2; 13 positions match TRBD2. The germline V gene has CDR1 SGHNT and CDR2 YYREEE (reference sequence). The CDR3 is made up of 18 amino acids. Unmatched junction bases numbered 13, after V lost 4 bases and J lost 7 bases. As DNA, the CDR3 is TGTGCCAGCAGCCCGGGGGGGACTAGCGGGGCAAGGAACGGGGAGCTGTTTTTT. It encodes CASSPGGTSGARNGELFF.